Listed below are T cell receptor beta chains from one sample, sequenced in a study of T cell responses to AZD1222 COVID-19 vaccine. Assay: immunoSEQ multiplex PCR; the TCRdb copy retains only in-frame clones and omits some. The sample lists 88,000 or so clones; roughly 89% were seen once. Material: peripheral blood, obtained on day 0 of AZD1222 vaccination. These receptors originate from an adult in good health. Both conserved end residues are part of each CDR3. Each record gives: J gene, V gene, D gene, clone size, CDR3 protein, CDR3 DNA. A D gene is named only where the DNA matches it firmly. Some rows have no size entry. The others give once, few or many, or a class for an expanded clone.

TRBJ2-7 | TRBV11-2 | NA | NA | CASSPVRRDTSYEQYF | TGTGCCAGCAGCCCCGTCAGGCGAGACACATCCTACGAGCAGTACTTC
TRBJ1-1 | TRBV10-3 | NA | NA | CAISGGGGLNTEAFF | TGTGCCATCAGTGGCGGGGGCGGGCTGAACACTGAAGCTTTCTTT
TRBJ2-1 | TRBV7-9 | NA | NA | CASSFGRVLYNEQFF | TGTGCCAGCAGCTTTGGGCGGGTACTATACAATGAGCAGTTCTTC
TRBJ2-1 | TRBV3-1/TRBV3-2 | TRBD1 | NA | CASSPGQQTYNEQFF | TGTGCCAGCAGCCCGGGACAGCAAACCTACAATGAGCAGTTCTTC
TRBJ1-1 | TRBV5-1 | NA | NA | CASHRGDTEAFF | TGCGCCAGCCACCGGGGGGACACTGAAGCTTTCTTT
TRBJ2-5 | TRBV19 | TRBD2 | NA | CASRASGRAGETQYF | TGTGCCAGTAGGGCTAGCGGGAGGGCCGGGGAGACCCAGTACTTC
TRBJ2-7 | TRBV5-8 | TRBD2 | NA | CASSRGTSYEQYF | TGTGCCAGCAGCCGGGGGACTAGCTACGAGCAGTACTTC
TRBJ2-7 | TRBV7-6 | TRBD2 | NA | CASSYLGGLGEQYF | TGTGCCAGCAGCTATCTCGGGGGGTTAGGCGAGCAGTACTTC
TRBJ1-1 | TRBV5-1 | NA | NA | CASSPMRYNRVNTEAFF | TGCGCCAGCAGCCCAATGCGGTATAACAGGGTGAACACTGAAGCTTTCTTT
TRBJ1-3 | TRBV10-3 | NA | NA | CAISESMGKAVSGNTIYF | TGTGCCATCAGTGAGTCTATGGGAAAGGCCGTCTCTGGAAACACCATATATTTT
TRBJ2-1 | TRBV29-1 | NA | NA | CSVRREALEQFF | TGCAGCGTGAGACGTGAGGCATTAGAGCAGTTCTTC
TRBJ1-2 | TRBV20-1 | NA | NA | CSASIGDGYTF | TGCAGTGCTAGTATCGGCGATGGCTACACCTTC
TRBJ1-1 | TRBV25-1 | NA | NA | CASSPNDRESTEAFF | TGTGCCAGCAGTCCTAACGACCGAGAGAGCACTGAAGCTTTCTTT
TRBJ1-6 | TRBV4-3 | TRBD1 | NA | CASSQVLTGDSPLHF | TGCGCCAGCAGCCAAGTCCTGACAGGGGATTCACCCCTCCACTTT
TRBJ1-5 | TRBV27 | TRBD1 | NA | CASSPGLGARGTQPQHF | TGTGCCAGCAGTCCGGGATTGGGAGCCAGGGGGACTCAGCCCCAGCATTTT
TRBJ2-7 | TRBV6-5 | NA | NA | CASSSLGRSYEQYF | TGTGCCAGCAGTTCCCTCGGACGCTCCTACGAGCAGTACTTC
TRBJ2-1 | TRBV7-9 | TRBD1 | once | CASSQYGTEYNEQFF | TGTGCCAGCAGCCAATACGGGACAGAGTACAATGAGCAGTTCTTC
TRBJ1-2 | TRBV9 | NA | NA | CASSVGDNNYGYTF | TGTGCCAGCAGCGTAGGGGACAATAACTATGGCTACACCTTC
TRBJ2-2 | TRBV11-2 | NA | NA | CATPDANTGELFF | TGTGCCACCCCAGATGCGAACACCGGGGAGCTGTTTTTT
TRBJ2-7 | TRBV9 | TRBD2 | NA | CASSGTSPYEQYF | TGTGCCAGCAGCGGGACTAGCCCCTACGAGCAGTACTTC
TRBJ1-2 | TRBV5-1 | TRBD1 | few | CASSLDRGNYGYTF | TGCGCCAGCAGCTTGGACAGGGGTAACTATGGCTACACCTTC
TRBJ2-1 | TRBV2 | NA | NA | CASSEISYEQFF | TGTGCCAGCAGTGAAATTAGCTATGAGCAGTTCTTC